These 31 T cell receptor beta chains were sequenced from one sample in a study of T cells in Graves' hyperthyroidism and ophthalmopathy. RNA transcripts were the template for amplifying TCR beta CDR3 regions. HTBI primers were employed in a first-round RT-PCR of the TCR CDR3. MiXCR was run by TCRdb on the multiplex PCR reads, yielding one entry per CDR3 protein. This repertoire shows 700,000 or so distinct CDR3 sequences, 15% to 20% found once; its top ten account for around 7.7%. Specimen: blood. Receptor source: a man between 18 and 29 years old with Graves' hyperthyroidism.

This clonotype has at least ten counts. The chain carries TRBV7-8 and TRBJ2-1; D might be TRBD2 (5 bases). Trimming cost V 2 bases and J 4 bases, with 12 bases left between them. The CDR3 runs to 15 residues. CDR1 is SGHVS, CDR2 FQNEAQ, per germline. The CDR3 loop is CASSLKPAGYNEQFF. CDR3 sequence (DNA): TGTGCCAGCAGCTTAAAACCTGCGGGTTACAATGAGCAGTTCTTC.

This clonotype was counted ten times or more. The chain joins TRBV12-3 or TRBV12-4 to TRBJ2-3; perhaps TRBD2 as D (5 bases). Trimming left V 5 bases short and J 2 bases short, with 23 bases between. The CDR3 is 18 amino acids. CDR3 DNA: TGTGCCAGCAGTCCCGGAATTACGCTAGCTTCTTTCACAGATACGCAGTATTTT. Protein: CASSPGITLASFTDTQYF.

This clonotype was detected many times. This chain connects TRBV28 to TRBJ2-1; D is perhaps TRBD2 (6 bases). This CDR3 contains 15 residues. Trimming removed 7 bases from V and 2 bases from J, with 15 bases in between. Germline V gives CDR1 MDHEN, CDR2 SYDVKM. This CDR3 reads CASIFGSFPYNEQFF. The CDR3 DNA reads as TGTGCCAGCATTTTCGGGAGCTTTCCCTACAATGAGCAGTTCTTC.

This clonotype was counted ten times or more. CDR3 loop: CASSLLAGDLGTQYF. Here the CDR3 DNA reads TGTGCCAGCAGTTTATTAGCGGGAGATCTGGGGACCCAGTACTTC. The chain couples TRBV28 to TRBJ2-5; 9 bases align to TRBD2. With 1 base clipped from V and 7 bases from J, the junction kept 7 bases outside the gene matches. Per the germline V gene, CDR1 is MDHEN and CDR2 is SYDVKM. The CDR3 is 15 residues long.

The table lists this clonotype with a few counts. V is TRBV5-1 and J is TRBJ2-5; D may be TRBD2 (5 bases). Germline assignment: CDR1 SGHRS and CDR2 YFSETQ. V was trimmed by 2 bases and J by 5 bases, leaving 22 bases between them. The CDR3 length is 17 residues. The CDR3 is CASSFGGAAVDPETQYF. CDR3 coding DNA: TGCGCCAGCAGCTTTGGTGGAGCGGCCGTAGATCCGGAGACCCAGTACTTC.

The J gene is TRBJ2-1, the V gene TRBV3-1; a possible D gene is TRBD1 (8 bases). The CDR3 has 13 residues. In germline, CDR1 is LGHDT, CDR2 YNNKEL (reference sequence). V was trimmed by 6 bases and J by 8 bases, leaving 14 bases between them. CDR3 in DNA: TGTGCCAGCAGGCGACAGGGGAGGGATGAGCAGTTCTTC. This gives the protein CASRRQGRDEQFF.

This clonotype was seen only a few times. CDR3 protein: CASNPRGGDEQFF. The CDR3 DNA follows: TGTGCCAGCAATCCCCGGGGGGGGGATGAGCAGTTCTTC. This chain joins TRBV28 and TRBJ2-1; 8 bases are a match to TRBD2. Germline assignment: CDR1 MDHEN and CDR2 SYDVKM. Trimming at V came to 7 bases and at J to 8 bases, leaving 7 bases not matched to a gene. The CDR3 is made up of 13 amino acids.

The genes are TRBV19 and TRBJ2-7; the match to TRBD2 covers 7 bases. J gave up 4 bases and V 5 bases, and 5 bases lay outside the gene matches. Looked up from germline, CDR1 is LNHDA and CDR2 is SQIVND (reference sequence). The CDR3 has 13 amino acids. The CDR3 reads CASSRGSRYEQYF. CDR3 DNA sequence: TGTGCCAGTAGTCGCGGGAGTCGGTACGAGCAGTACTTC.

The chain employs TRBV20-1 and TRBJ1-6; D is uncertain. Looked up from germline, CDR1 is DFQATT and CDR2 is SNEGSKA (reference sequence). The length of the CDR3 is 12 residues. Trimming removed 3 bases from V and 4 bases from J, with 4 bases in between. The CDR3 here is CSARTYNSPLHF. For the CDR3, the DNA is TGCAGTGCTAGGACGTATAATTCACCCCTCCACTTT.

There are many counts of this clonotype. The chain couples TRBV3-1 to TRBJ1-2; D perhaps matches TRBD1 (6 bases). This CDR3 spans 12 amino acids. With 5 bases removed from V and 13 bases from J, the gap between germline ends came to 17 bases. Germline CDR1 LGHDT, CDR2 YNNKEL (reference sequence). The CDR3 is CASSYGNRESTF. The CDR3 coding sequence is TGTGCCAGCAGCTACGGGAACAGGGAAAGCACCTTC.

The chain links TRBV2 to TRBJ2-2; TRBD2 aligns across 12 bases. This CDR3 is 14 amino acids long. The germline gives CDR1 SNHLY, CDR2 FYNNEI. Trimming removed 10 bases from V and 6 bases from J; junction bases left unmatched: 6. CDR3 nucleotides: TGTGCCATCCCTAGCGGGAGGGCCCCCGGGGAGCTGTTTTTT. Amino acids: CAIPSGRAPGELFF.

Only one count was recorded for this clonotype. The J gene is TRBJ1-2, the V gene TRBV20-1; TRBD1 aligns across 9 bases. Germline CDR1 reads DFQATT; CDR2 reads SNEGSKA (reference sequence). The V gene end was trimmed by 4 bases and the J gene end by 4 bases; junction bases not matched to a gene: 4. The CDR3 is 13 amino acids. The CDR3 DNA follows: TGCAGTGCTAACAGGGGGCTAGGCTATGGCTACACCTTC. Translating it yields CSANRGLGYGYTF.

The table lists this clonotype with many counts. The V and J genes are TRBV15 and TRBJ2-5, with D hard to call. This CDR3 region has 15 residues. The germline V gene encodes CDR1 LNHNV and CDR2 YYDKDF (reference sequence). V was clipped by 3 bases and J by 2 bases, with 13 bases between them. For the CDR3, the DNA is TGTGCCACCAGCAGGAGCTCAGTACGACAAGAGACCCAGTACTTC. As protein: CATSRSSVRQETQYF.

This clonotype was seen a handful of times. This chain links TRBV10-3 with TRBJ1-2; D unclear. The CDR3 contains 14 residues. The V end was cut by 1 base, the J end by 8 bases, with 14 bases between. Germline values: CDR1 ENHRY, CDR2 SYGVKD. As DNA, the CDR3 is TGTGCCATCAGTGAGTGGACGGACGCCGGGGGCTACACCTTC. It specifies CAISEWTDAGGYTF.

This clonotype occurred many times. This sequence joins TRBV20-1 and TRBJ2-4, with 11 bases identical to TRBD2. The V gene end was trimmed by 5 bases and the J gene end by 10 bases; junction bases not matched to a gene: 16. The length of the CDR3 is 16 residues. Germline V lookup: CDR1 DFQATT, CDR2 SNEGSKA (reference sequence). The CDR3 DNA reads TGCAGTGCTTGGCCGGGACTAGCGGACTCAGCGGGGATTCAGTACTTC. Translation gives CSAWPGLADSAGIQYF.

This clonotype was detected many times. The V call is TRBV30, the J call TRBJ1-1; D remains ambiguous. The CDR3 is 14 amino acids. Between the trimmed V and J ends, which lost 3 bases and 2 bases, there was a span of 13 bases. Germline assignment: CDR1 GTSNPN and CDR2 SVGIG (reference sequence). The CDR3 loop is CAWRRQWANTEAFF. Written as DNA, the CDR3 is TGTGCCTGGAGGCGCCAGTGGGCCAACACTGAAGCTTTCTTT.

Many counts were recorded for this clonotype. The chain uses TRBV20-1 and TRBJ2-3; the D gene is possibly TRBD1 (7 bases). Trimming removed 4 bases from V and 2 bases from J, with 22 bases in between. CDR3 size: 17 residues. Germline values: CDR1 DFQATT, CDR2 SNEGSKA (reference sequence). Written as DNA, the CDR3 is TGCAGTGCTACCGAACAGTTTGCGGGACAGTACACAGATACGCAGTATTTT. The encoded protein is CSATEQFAGQYTDTQYF.

This clonotype was counted many times. The chain recombines TRBV7-3 with TRBJ1-1; D is undetermined. The germline V gene encodes CDR1 SGHTA and CDR2 FQGTGA. This CDR3 spans 13 amino acids. Trimming took off 5 bases at V and 7 bases at J, with 14 bases between the two ends. The CDR3 reads CASSAAGVSEAFF. CDR3 nucleotide sequence: TGTGCCAGCAGCGCCGCGGGAGTCAGTGAAGCTTTCTTT.

V is TRBV9 and J is TRBJ1-4; 12 positions match TRBD1. CDR1 SGDLS and CDR2 YYNGEE come from the germline V gene. The CDR3 runs to 15 residues. V shed 3 bases, J shed 8 bases, and the junction held 5 bases outside the gene matches. CDR3 nucleotide sequence: TGTGCCAGCAGCGGATCCGGGACAGGGGGCGAAAAACTGTTTTTT. It translates to CASSGSGTGGEKLFF.

The J gene is TRBJ2-3, the V gene TRBV28, with no clear D. Germline CDR1 reads MDHEN; CDR2 reads SYDVKM. V was cut by 7 bases and J by 4 bases, with 12 bases left in between. This CDR3 is built from 13 residues. The CDR3 sequence: CASIGLRSDTQYF. The CDR3 region has the DNA TGTGCCAGCATCGGCCTGAGGTCAGATACGCAGTATTTT.

This clonotype came up many times. The V and J genes are TRBV3-1 and TRBJ2-1; TRBD2 matches at 8 bases. V trimming: 2 bases; J trimming: 4 bases; junction bases outside the gene matches: 10. The CDR3 spans 17 residues. CDR1 is LGHDT and CDR2 is YNNKEL in the germline V gene (reference sequence). The CDR3 bases are TGTGCCAGCAGCCAATCCTTGCGGACTAGCAGGTACAATGAGCAGTTCTTC. It specifies CASSQSLRTSRYNEQFF.

The rearrangement joins TRBV11-3 to TRBJ1-1; 7 bases match TRBD1. Germline assignment: CDR1 SGHNT and CDR2 YENEEA. J lost 1 base, V lost 5 bases, and 7 bases had no gene match. CDR3 length: 15 amino acids. The DNA for the CDR3 is TGTGCCAGCAGCCTTCAGGGGGAAGGGAACACTGAAGCTTTCTTT. It translates to CASSLQGEGNTEAFF.

This clonotype turned up a few times. A much larger clone is a single base away; this may be a read error. V gene TRBV7-8 combines with J gene TRBJ1-5; perhaps TRBD1 as D (6 bases). Germline CDR1 is SGHVS and CDR2 is FQNEAQ. The CDR3 is made up of 15 amino acids. CDR3: CVSSVNGGLNQPQHF. CDR3 coding DNA: TGTGTCAGCAGCGTCAATGGGGGCCTCAATCAGCCCCAGCATTTT.

In this sample, this clonotype turned up a few times. CDR3 DNA sequence: TGTGCCTGGAGGCCCCACGGGGCTAATGAAAAACTGTTTTTT. It encodes CAWRPHGANEKLFF. This chain links TRBV30 with TRBJ1-4, with D unresolved. This CDR3 has 14 residues. Germline-derived CDR1 and CDR2 are GTSNPN and SVGIG (reference sequence). V was pared by 3 bases and J by 3 bases, with 11 bases between. Full variable domain (missing parts from reference TRBV30 and TRBJ1-4): SQTIHQWPATLVQPVGSPLSLECTVEGTSNPNLYWYRQAAGRGLQLLFYSVGIGQISSEVPQNLSASRPQDRQFILSSKKLLLSDSGFYLCAWRPHGANEKLFFGSGTQLSVL.

This clonotype was counted a few times. The rearrangement joins TRBV20-1 to TRBJ2-7; 8 bases fit TRBD2. J gave up 3 bases and V 2 bases, and 9 bases lay outside the gene matches. Germline V CDR1 and CDR2: DFQATT, SNEGSKA (reference sequence). This CDR3 spans 15 amino acids. The CDR3 DNA follows: TGCAGTGCTAGAAAAGATAGCGGGATGGGCTACGAGCAGTACTTC. This sequence encodes CSARKDSGMGYEQYF.

This clonotype was seen more than once but under ten times. This chain joins TRBV11-3 and TRBJ1-6; D is undetermined. CDR3 length: 14 amino acids. Germline CDR1 is SGHNT and CDR2 is YENEEA. Trimming pared 0 bases from V and 14 bases from J, leaving 14 bases between. The CDR3 is CASSLDPIIDTLHF. CDR3 coding DNA: TGTGCCAGCAGCTTAGACCCCATCATCGATACCCTCCACTTT.

The chain uses TRBV9 and TRBJ2-1; no firm D call. The length of the CDR3 is 16 residues. CDR1 and CDR2 (germline): SGDLS, YYNGEE. Trimming removed 2 bases from V and 10 bases from J, with 22 bases in between. The CDR3 nucleotides are TGTGCCAGCAGCGTCGGGCCCTCCCCAGTTTACGAAGAGCAGTTCTTC. Translation gives CASSVGPSPVYEEQFF.

This clonotype was counted at least ten times. The chain couples TRBV6-2 or TRBV6-3 to TRBJ1-1; no definite D call. The CDR3 length is 15 residues. The V and J ends lost 0 bases and 0 bases respectively, with 8 bases between them. Germline V lookup: CDR1 MNHEY, CDR2 SVGEGT. CDR3 sequence: CASSYSAGLNTEAFF. CDR3 sequence (DNA): TGTGCCAGCAGTTACTCTGCGGGGTTGAACACTGAAGCTTTCTTT.

The table lists this clonotype with many counts. The V call is TRBV28, the J call TRBJ2-7, with 9 bases lining up with TRBD1. Unmatched junction bases numbered 8, after V lost 4 bases and J lost 4 bases. CDR3 size: 15 residues. Germline CDR1 and CDR2: MDHEN and SYDVKM. CDR3 sequence reads: CASSSPDRGRYEQYF. Here the CDR3 DNA reads TGTGCCAGCAGTTCCCCAGACAGGGGGAGATACGAGCAGTACTTC.

This clonotype was seen at least ten times. This sequence joins TRBV20-1 and TRBJ1-1; maybe TRBD1 (5 bases). V was cut by 2 bases and J by 5 bases, with 15 bases left in between. The germline gives CDR1 DFQATT, CDR2 SNEGSKA (reference sequence). The CDR3 is 14 amino acids. This CDR3 is CSARRMGEGTEAFF. CDR3 coding DNA: TGCAGTGCTAGACGTATGGGGGAAGGGACTGAAGCTTTCTTT.

The chain has TRBV9 and TRBJ2-3, with 10 bases identical to TRBD2. CDR3 length: 16 residues. V lost 2 bases to trimming and J lost 0 bases; unmatched junction nucleotides: 3. From germline, CDR1 is SGDLS and CDR2 YYNGEE. The CDR3 coding sequence is TGTGCCAGCAGCGTCAGCGGGGGGGGGAGCACAGATACGCAGTATTTT. The encoded protein is CASSVSGGGSTDTQYF.